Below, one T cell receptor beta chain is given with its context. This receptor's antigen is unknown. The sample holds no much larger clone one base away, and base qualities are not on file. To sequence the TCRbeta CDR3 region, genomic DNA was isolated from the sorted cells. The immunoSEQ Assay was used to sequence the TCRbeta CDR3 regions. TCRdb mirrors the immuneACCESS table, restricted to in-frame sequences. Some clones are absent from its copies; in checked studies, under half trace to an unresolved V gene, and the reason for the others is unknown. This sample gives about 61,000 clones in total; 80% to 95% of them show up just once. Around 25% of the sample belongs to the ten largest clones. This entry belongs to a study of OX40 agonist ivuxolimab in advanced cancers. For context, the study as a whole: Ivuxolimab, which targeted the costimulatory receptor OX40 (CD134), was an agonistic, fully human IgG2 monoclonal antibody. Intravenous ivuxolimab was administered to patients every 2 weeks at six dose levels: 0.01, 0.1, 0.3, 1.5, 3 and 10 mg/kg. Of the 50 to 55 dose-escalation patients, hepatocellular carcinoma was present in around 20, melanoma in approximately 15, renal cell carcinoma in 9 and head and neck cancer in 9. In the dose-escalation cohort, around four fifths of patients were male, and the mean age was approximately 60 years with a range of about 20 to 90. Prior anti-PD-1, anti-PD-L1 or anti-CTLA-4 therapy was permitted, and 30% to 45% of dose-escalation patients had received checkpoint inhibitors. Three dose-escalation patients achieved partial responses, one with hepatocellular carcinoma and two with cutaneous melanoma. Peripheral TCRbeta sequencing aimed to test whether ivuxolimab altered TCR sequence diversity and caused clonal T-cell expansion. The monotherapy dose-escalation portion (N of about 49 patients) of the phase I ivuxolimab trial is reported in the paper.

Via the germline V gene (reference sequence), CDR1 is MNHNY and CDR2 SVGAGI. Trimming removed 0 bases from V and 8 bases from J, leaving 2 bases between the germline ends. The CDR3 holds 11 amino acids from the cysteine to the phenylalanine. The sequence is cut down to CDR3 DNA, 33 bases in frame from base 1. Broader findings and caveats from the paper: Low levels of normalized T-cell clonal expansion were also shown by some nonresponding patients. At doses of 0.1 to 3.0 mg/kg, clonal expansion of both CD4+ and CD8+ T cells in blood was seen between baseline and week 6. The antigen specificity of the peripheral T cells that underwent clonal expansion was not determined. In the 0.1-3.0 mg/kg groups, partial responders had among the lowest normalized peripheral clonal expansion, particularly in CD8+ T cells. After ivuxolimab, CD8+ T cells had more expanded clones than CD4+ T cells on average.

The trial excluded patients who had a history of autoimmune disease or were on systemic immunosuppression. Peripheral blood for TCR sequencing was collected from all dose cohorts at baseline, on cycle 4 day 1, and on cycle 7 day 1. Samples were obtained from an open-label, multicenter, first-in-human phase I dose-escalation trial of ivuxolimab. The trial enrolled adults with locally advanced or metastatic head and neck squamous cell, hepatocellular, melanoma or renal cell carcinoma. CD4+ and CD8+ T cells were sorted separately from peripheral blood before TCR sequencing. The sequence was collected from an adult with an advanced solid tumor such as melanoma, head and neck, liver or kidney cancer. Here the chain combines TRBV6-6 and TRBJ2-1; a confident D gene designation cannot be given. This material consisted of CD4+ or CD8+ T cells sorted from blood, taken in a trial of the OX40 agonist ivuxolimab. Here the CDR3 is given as CASSYSYEQFF. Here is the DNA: TGTGCCAGCAGTTACTCTTATGAGCAGTTCTTC.